Listed below are T cell receptor beta chains from one sample, sequenced in a study of regulatory T cells in long-lasting Graves disease. TCRdb fed the multiplex PCR reads into MiXCR, producing one record per CDR3 protein. The sample has hundreds of thousands of distinct CDR3 sequences, 20% to 25% seen once. Sample: peripheral blood mononuclear cells (PBMCs), taken when the disease was refractory, from a patient treated with antithyroid drugs. Receptor source: a female donor with Graves disease. The CDR3 runs from the conserved cysteine through the conserved F or W. Fields, in order: J gene, D gene, clone size, CDR3 length, V gene, CDR3 DNA, CDR3 protein. The D gene is left open where the match is weak. Expanded clones get a size class; other rows say once, few or many, or leave the size out.

>TRBJ2-7|NA|many|13|TRBV7-2
TGTGCCAGCAGCTCCGACAGATTATACGAGCAGTACTTC
CASSSDRLYEQYF
>TRBJ2-7|NA|NA|15|TRBV2
TGTGCCAGCAGTGAAGCGGCGGGGTTCTCCTACGAGCAGTACTTC
CASSEAAGFSYEQYF
>TRBJ1-2|TRBD1|many|14|TRBV7-2
TGTGCCAGCAGCTTAGGCGGGGACAGTCTTAGCTACACCTTC
CASSLGGDSLSYTF
>TRBJ1-2|NA|many|14|TRBV28
TGTGCCAGCAGTTTTCACCCCGGGGGGTATGGCTACACCTTC
CASSFHPGGYGYTF
>TRBJ1-3|NA|NA|16|TRBV10-3
TGTGCCATCAGTGAGTCTCAGGTCCTCTCTGGAAACACCATATATTTT
CAISESQVLSGNTIYF
>TRBJ1-1|NA|many|13|TRBV29-1
TGCAGCGTGCAAGACAGAATGAACACTGAAGCTTTCTTT
CSVQDRMNTEAFF
>TRBJ2-2|NA|few|15|TRBV12-3/TRBV12-4
TGTGCCAGCAGTTTAGGGCACAGGGAGGCCGGGGAGCTGTTTTTT
CASSLGHREAGELFF
>TRBJ2-3|TRBD1|NA|15|TRBV24-1
TGTGCCACCAGTGACTTTGACAGGGGTCCAGATACGCAGTATTTT
CATSDFDRGPDTQYF
>TRBJ1-5|NA|many|14|TRBV6-1
TGTGCCAGCAGGATTGGGGGGCCCAATCAGCCCCAGCATTTT
CASRIGGPNQPQHF
>TRBJ1-1|NA|many|13|TRBV10-3
TGTGCCATCAGTGATCCCGGGGCCACTGAAGCTTTCTTT
CAISDPGATEAFF
>TRBJ1-2|NA|many|12|TRBV2
TGTGCCAGCAGTGAAAGTTCCTATGGCTACACCTTC
CASSESSYGYTF
>TRBJ1-1|NA|many|14|TRBV6-1
TGTGCCAGCAAACTCTCGACGACAAACACTGAAGCTTTCTTT
CASKLSTTNTEAFF
>TRBJ2-7|TRBD2|NA|15|TRBV12-3/TRBV12-4
TGTGCCAGCAGCCGAACTAGCGGGCGGATTTACGAGCAGTACTTC
CASSRTSGRIYEQYF